The T cell receptor (beta chain) under discussion was sequenced for a study of a mutant IDH1 vaccine in newly diagnosed glioma. Study as a whole: Investigators started vaccination 4-6 weeks after radiotherapy alone, or with temozolomide cycles. Study-level results: Induction of immune responses by the vaccine occurred in 93.3% of patients. Seemingly, pseudoprogression had no relation to changes in the top peripheral T cell clonotypes.

The CDR3 runs 14 residues. The ends were cut back, 2 bases at V and 7 bases at J, with 12 bases in the middle. Germline V gives CDR1 SGHTA, CDR2 FQGNSA. Libraries were prepared by immunoSEQ multiplex PCR; TCRdb keeps only in-frame clonotypes and omits some of them. The profile shows roughly 130,000 clones, around 80% of them singletons. The sample's time point: week 11, during vaccination. The investigators gave 300 ug of mutant IDH1 20-mer peptide in each vaccine dose, together with topical imiquimod. As concerns this clone: Antigen: not known.

This TCR derives from a man in his forties with glioma. Material: PBMCs, obtained from a glioma patient whose treatment included an IDH1 peptide vaccine. This chain joins TRBV7-2 and TRBJ2-1; the D gene is possibly TRBD2 (5 bases). The CDR3 is CASSLNPSGNEQFF. The CDR3 DNA reads TGTGCCAGCAGCTTAAATCCCTCGGGAAATGAGCAGTTCTTC.